These 17 T cell receptor beta chains were sequenced from one sample in a study of beta chain features in type 1 diabetes. General study findings and limits: People with Type 1 diabetes carried modestly yet significantly shorter TCRB CDR3s in all four CD4+ subsets.

Their specific antigens are unknown. Expressed TCRB transcripts were sequenced because the isolated RNA had all been reverse transcribed beforehand. The method was immunoSEQ multiplex PCR; TCRdb's version includes in-frame clones alone and lacks a portion of them. Of hundreds of thousands of clones listed, 11% to 15% are singletons. The source material was naive CD4+ T cells from blood. These receptors all come from a man aged 18 to 30 with type 1 diabetes.

This clone has only a few counts. An end of the junction does not agree with germline; a read error may underlie this. The J gene is TRBJ1-2, the V gene TRBV7-2; D is perhaps TRBD1 (5 bases). The length of the CDR3 is 15 residues. Germline-derived CDR1 and CDR2 are SGHTA and FQGNSA. This chain's CDR3 is CASTDSFSANSGYTF. For the CDR3, the DNA is TGTGCCAGCACCGACAGTTTCTCAGCTAACTCTGGCTACACCTTC.

The chain has TRBV6-6 and TRBJ2-2; D not resolved. The V and J ends lost 6 bases and 6 bases respectively, with 5 bases between them. The CDR3 consists of 11 residues. CDR1 is MNHNY, CDR2 SVGAGI, per germline (reference sequence). CDR3 in amino acids: CASRGPGELFF. CDR3 coding DNA: TGTGCCAGCAGGGGCCCCGGGGAGCTGTTTTTT.

About this clone itself: Within the sample, other DNA sequences also encode this same CDR3. The rearrangement joins TRBV7-2 to TRBJ2-3; D not resolved. V lost 1 base, J lost 2 bases, and 7 bases lay in between. CDR1 is SGHTA, CDR2 FQGNSA, per germline. The CDR3 runs 14 residues. CDR3 amino acids: CASSLGSPTDTQYF. Here the CDR3 DNA reads TGTGCCAGCAGCTTAGGTAGTCCCACAGATACGCAGTATTTT.

The rearrangement links TRBV11-3 to TRBJ2-6, with TRBD1 identical over 9 bases. This CDR3 has 18 amino acids. Germline V lookup: CDR1 SGHNT, CDR2 YENEEA. The V segment lost 5 bases and the J segment 0 bases; nucleotides outside the gene matches: 8. The CDR3 nucleotides are TGTGCCAGCAGCCCTGGACAGGGGTTAAGCTCTGGGGCCAACGTCCTGACTTTC. Translated, it gives CASSPGQGLSSGANVLTF.

The chain links TRBV7-3 to TRBJ2-7; 7 positions agree with TRBD1. Trimming cost V 4 bases and J 9 bases; bases outside gene matches: 15. The CDR3 is 15 residues long. CDR1 and CDR2 from the germline V gene are SGHTA and FQGTGA. CDR3 amino acids: CASSSGSGTVKRQYF. The CDR3 DNA is TGTGCCAGCAGCTCCGGATCCGGGACAGTCAAGCGGCAGTACTTC. Full variable domain (missing parts from reference TRBV7-3 and TRBJ2-7): GAGVSQTPSNKVTEKGKYVELRCDPISGHTALYWYRQSLGQGPEFLIYFQGTGAADDSGLPNDRFFAVRPEGSVSTLKIQRTERGDSAVYLCASSSGSGTVKRQYFGPGTRLTVT.

This clone was observed a few times. The chain couples TRBV29-1 to TRBJ2-5; no clear D. The CDR3 totals 13 residues. V was clipped by 4 bases and J by 3 bases, with 12 bases between them. Germline loops: CDR1 SQVTM, CDR2 ANQGSEA. CDR3 protein: CSVVTPPKETQYF. The CDR3 nucleotides are TGCAGCGTTGTAACACCGCCTAAAGAGACCCAGTACTTC. The whole variable domain, remainder taken from reference TRBV29-1 and TRBJ2-5, is SAVISQKPSRDICQRGTSLTIQCQVDSQVTMMFWYRQQPGQSLTLIATANQGSEATYESGFVIDKFPISRPNLTFSTLTVSNMSPEDSSIYLCSVVTPPKETQYFGPGTRLLVL.

This clone was found a few times. The gene calls are TRBV7-9 and TRBJ1-1; D gene ambiguous. V was cut by 5 bases and J by 1 base, with 8 bases left in between. Looked up from germline, CDR1 is SEHNR and CDR2 is FQNEAQ (reference sequence). The CDR3 runs to 13 residues. The CDR3 loop reads CASSTRTNTEAFF. As DNA, the CDR3 is TGTGCCAGCAGCACTCGGACGAACACTGAAGCTTTCTTT. Together with reference TRBV7-9 and TRBJ1-1, the CDR3 gives the full variable domain: DTGVSQNPRHKITKRGQNVTFRCDPISEHNRLYWYRQTLGQGPEFLTYFQNEAQLEKSRLLSDRFSAERPKGSFSTLEIQRTEQGDSAMYLCASSTRTNTEAFFGQGTRLTVV.

This clone has only a few counts. This chain links TRBV6-5 with TRBJ1-1; D gene unclear. V shed 10 bases and J shed 3 bases, with 15 bases lying between them. CDR3 size: 13 residues. Germline V gene lookup returns CDR1 MNHEY and CDR2 SVGAGI. The DNA of the CDR3 is TGTGCCACCATAGGGAGAGGTTACACTGAAGCTTTCTTT. This encodes CATIGRGYTEAFF.

The sample holds a few counts of this clone. The J gene is TRBJ2-3, the V gene TRBV7-2; 10 bases align to TRBD2. This CDR3 has 18 residues. Trimming cost V 1 base and J 1 base; bases outside gene matches: 8. The germline V gene encodes CDR1 SGHTA and CDR2 FQGNSA. CDR3 DNA sequence: TGTGCCAGCAGCTTAGGGGCTAGCGGGAGAGCACGCACAGATACGCAGTATTTT. As protein: CASSLGASGRARTDTQYF.

This clone was counted between two and nine times. The genes are TRBV6-5 and TRBJ2-2; D gene ambiguous. The CDR3 covers 14 residues. CDR1 is MNHEY and CDR2 is SVGAGI in the germline V gene. V shed 5 bases and J shed 4 bases, with 11 bases lying between them. This CDR3 reads CASSQSFITGELFF. The CDR3 nucleotides read TGTGCCAGCAGTCAATCTTTCATCACCGGGGAGCTGTTTTTT.

This chain links TRBV11-2 with TRBJ2-3, with a possible D match to TRBD1 (5 bases). The CDR3 extends over 16 amino acids. V was cut by 2 bases and J by 2 bases, with 14 bases left in between. CDR1 is SGHAT and CDR2 is FQNNGV in the germline V gene. The CDR3 bases are TGTGCCAGCAGCTTAAAGAGGCAGGGAATCACAGATACGCAGTATTTT. This sequence encodes CASSLKRQGITDTQYF.

This clone was observed a few times. V usage is TRBV18 and J usage is TRBJ2-7; 8 bases align to TRBD1. Germline lookup yields CDR1 KGHSH and CDR2 LQKENI. J gave up 5 bases and V 4 bases, and 13 bases lay outside the gene matches. CDR3 length equals 16 residues. The CDR3: CASSQRLGQGPNEQYF. CDR3 bases: TGTGCCAGCTCACAGAGACTTGGACAGGGACCCAACGAGCAGTACTTC. The full variable domain, rest sourced from reference TRBV18 and TRBJ2-7, is NAGVMQNPRHLVRRRGQEARLRCSPMKGHSHVYWYRQLPEEGLKFMVYLQKENIIDESGMPKERFSAEFPKEGPSILRIQQVVRGDSAAYFCASSQRLGQGPNEQYFGPGTRLTVT.

The rearrangement links TRBV4-2 to TRBJ1-2; unclear D gene. The CDR3 length is 13 residues. V shed 3 bases and J shed 12 bases, with 17 bases lying between them. Germline CDR1 LGHNA, CDR2 YNFKEQ. The CDR3 sequence: CASSQLVNGRNTF. The CDR3 nucleotides read TGTGCCAGCAGCCAGTTAGTAAACGGGCGAAACACCTTC.

This rearrangement joins TRBV4-3 to TRBJ2-5; D might be TRBD1 (5 bases). CDR1 and CDR2 (germline): LGHNA, YSLEER. Trimming cost V 3 bases and J 2 bases, with 16 bases left between them. CDR3 length: 16 residues. The CDR3 is CASSQGHQGAQETQYF. DNA of the CDR3: TGCGCCAGCAGCCAGGGTCATCAGGGTGCTCAAGAGACCCAGTACTTC.

The J gene is TRBJ2-7, the V gene TRBV6-5; D might be TRBD1 (6 bases). This CDR3 comprises 14 residues. Germline V gene sequence: CDR1 MNHEY, CDR2 SVGAGI. Trimming cost V 6 bases and J 1 base, with 13 bases left between them. CDR3 region: CASRRGQLSYEQYF. The CDR3 DNA is TGTGCCAGCAGGAGAGGACAGTTATCCTACGAGCAGTACTTC.

Notes on this clone: Within the sample, other DNA sequences also encode this same CDR3. The chain combines TRBV18 with TRBJ2-5, with D perhaps matching TRBD1 or TRBD2 (6 bases each). The germline CDR1 and CDR2 sequences are KGHSH and LQKENI. Trimming removed 3 bases from V and 5 bases from J, with 13 bases in between. The CDR3 is made up of 14 amino acids. Here the CDR3 DNA reads TGTGCCAGCTCACCGGGGGGCCCTCCGGAGACCCAGTACTTC. Translation: CASSPGGPPETQYF.

CDR3 residues: CASSQALGTSGREQYF. In DNA form, the CDR3 reads TGTGCCAGCAGCCAAGCGCTCGGGACGAGCGGCCGCGAGCAGTACTTC. This chain links TRBV4-2 with TRBJ2-7; possibly TRBD1 or TRBD2 for D (5 bases each). This CDR3 is 16 amino acids long. V gave up 1 base and J gave up 6 bases, with 19 bases separating them. Germline-derived CDR1 and CDR2 are LGHNA and YNFKEQ.